Following are 2 T cell receptor beta chains from one sample sequenced in a study of blood T cell repertoires in COVID-19. Sequenced by immunoSEQ multiplex PCR; TCRdb stores in-frame clones only, minus some. The data show some 360,000 clones, roughly 86% seen once. Sequenced: PBMCs or T cells enriched from blood (not recorded which). The receptors originated from a woman under 40 who had been exposed to COVID-19.

This chain connects TRBV28 to TRBJ2-7; 7 nucleotides agree with TRBD1. J was trimmed by 5 bases and V by 7 bases; bases with no gene match: 8. Germline lookup yields CDR1 MDHEN and CDR2 SYDVKM. The CDR3 has 13 amino acids. The CDR3 region has the DNA TGTGCCAGCATCGGACAGGAAAGTCACGAGCAGTACTTC. This sequence encodes CASIGQESHEQYF.

The V call is TRBV21-1, the J call TRBJ1-2; the tabulated D call, TRBD1, remains unverified against the DNA. TRBV21-1 is reported as a pseudogene. The CDR3 covers 14 residues. CDR3 sequence (DNA): TGTGCCAGCAGCAATACAGGCTTAAACTATGGCTACACCTTC. Residues: CASSNTGLNYGYTF.